One T cell receptor (beta chain) is described in this entry. The data were obtained in a study of radiation and T cells in renal cell carcinoma. The time point was: blood 4 weeks post-SBRT, at nephrectomy. The treatment: 15 Gy SBRT to primary tumor, nephrectomy 4 weeks later. After SBRT, blood was collected at 2 and 4 weeks, plus baseline. Trimming shortened V by 4 bases and J by 4 bases, and 13 bases separated the two germline ends. This CDR3 comprises 14 residues. Per germline, CDR1 MGHDK and CDR2 SYGVNS. The table came from immunoSEQ multiplex PCR; TCRdb's copy has only in-frame clones and leaves some out. This table holds around 81,000 clones, approximately 86% found once.

The source material was blood, sampled from a patient whose treatment included radiotherapy and nephrectomy. The rearrangement joins TRBV25-1 to TRBJ1-2; weak D call: TRBD1 (6 bases). This clonotype originated in a man in his fifties with renal cell carcinoma. The chain's CDR3 is CASSGMDRTYGYTF. The DNA for the CDR3 is TGTGCCAGCAGTGGTATGGACAGAACCTATGGCTACACCTTC.